This T cell receptor (beta chain) was retrieved from a study of blood T cell repertoires in COVID-19. The germline V gene has CDR1 SGHRS and CDR2 YFSETQ. The ends lost 3 bases at V and 7 bases at J; junction bases unmatched: 6. The CDR3 extends over 14 amino acids. The method was immunoSEQ multiplex PCR; TCRdb's version includes in-frame clones alone and lacks a portion of them. The sample carries 310,000 or so clones, roughly 86% recorded once. This clone occurred a few times. The gene calls are TRBV5-1 and TRBJ2-1; 8 bases are a match to TRBD2. The sequencing sample was made of PBMCs or T cells enriched from blood (not recorded which). This TCR derives from a woman aged 18-29 years who had recovered from COVID-19. CDR3 in DNA: TGCGCCAGCAGCTGGGGACTAGTCGGGAATGAGCAGTTCTTC. This translates into CASSWGLVGNEQFF.